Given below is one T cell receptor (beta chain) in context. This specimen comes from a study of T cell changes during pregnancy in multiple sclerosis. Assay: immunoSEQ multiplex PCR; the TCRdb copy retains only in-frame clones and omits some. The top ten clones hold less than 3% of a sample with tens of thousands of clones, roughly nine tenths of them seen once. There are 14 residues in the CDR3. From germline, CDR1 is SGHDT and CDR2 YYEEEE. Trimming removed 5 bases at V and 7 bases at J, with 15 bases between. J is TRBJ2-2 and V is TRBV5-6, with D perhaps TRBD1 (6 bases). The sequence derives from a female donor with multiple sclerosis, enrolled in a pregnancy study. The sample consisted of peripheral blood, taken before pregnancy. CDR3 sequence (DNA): TGTGCCAGCAGGAGAGGGGGTTTAGGCGGGGAGCTGTTTTTT. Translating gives CASRRGGLGGELFF.